The rows below give T cell receptor beta chains drawn from one sample of a study of T cells after yellow fever vaccination. TCRdb independently ran MiXCR on the 5' RACE reads; one entry per CDR3 protein. In the table there are about 140,000 distinct CDR3 sequences, about 7.7% of which are singletons. Sequencing was performed on CD4+ T cells sorted from PBMCs, taken 5 days after the yellow fever booster vaccination. These receptors were obtained from a man aged 25 to 40 who received the YFV17D yellow fever vaccine. Each CDR3 is given without its conserved first and last residue. A D gene is named only where the DNA matches it firmly.

TRBJ1-5	TRBV20-1	TRBD1	SALDRGRDQPQH
TRBJ1-5	TRBV24-1	TRBD1	ATSGPGGSNQPQH
TRBJ2-3	TRBV7-2	NA	ASSLDPYTDTQY
TRBJ2-1	TRBV20-1	NA	SAPQKLFSYNEQF
TRBJ2-2	TRBV4-3	NA	ASSQDLNTGELF
TRBJ2-1	TRBV15	TRBD2	ATSGHRDTGLAAYNEQF
TRBJ1-2	TRBV20-1	NA	SARVSVVRYGYT
TRBJ1-1	TRBV7-9	NA	SSSLGWDTEAF
TRBJ2-3	TRBV27	NA	ASTGLGNADTQY
TRBJ1-2	TRBV5-6	NA	ASNRNIQGYGYT
TRBJ2-7	TRBV20-1	NA	SARDADDEQY
TRBJ2-7	TRBV27	NA	ASSLVGAVYEQY
TRBJ2-7	TRBV4-3	NA	ASSLTGATSEQY
TRBJ2-7	TRBV7-2	NA	ASSPQRASYEQY
TRBJ2-7	TRBV5-1	NA	ASSDLTSNAQY
TRBJ1-1	TRBV2	NA	ASSPDPGNTEAF
TRBJ2-5	TRBV4-3	NA	ASSQGGAGTGSETQY
TRBJ2-7	TRBV18	TRBD1	ASSPKTGDEY
TRBJ2-1	TRBV7-9	NA	ASSLQGLGSYNEQF
TRBJ2-1	TRBV29-1	TRBD2	SVSGTASRDEQF
TRBJ2-3	TRBV5-5	NA	ASSNRDRGLDTQY
TRBJ2-4	TRBV19	NA	ASNPPAGVQY
TRBJ2-1	TRBV19	TRBD1	ASSMWTGGATGQF
TRBJ1-2	TRBV2	TRBD1	ASSESRTGSSYT
TRBJ2-7	TRBV7-8	TRBD2	ASSLTSGSGYEQY
TRBJ2-1	TRBV7-2	NA	ASSSTWAIYNEQF
TRBJ2-1	TRBV11-1	NA	ASSSITGQGAGTSGLNEQF
TRBJ2-2	TRBV4-1	NA	ASSQWQGIATGELF
TRBJ2-5	TRBV12-3/TRBV12-4	TRBD2	ASSSRGGRIETQY
TRBJ2-4	TRBV5-4	TRBD2	ASSSRDYKNIQY
TRBJ2-3	TRBV5-1	NA	ASSPRGSTDTQY
TRBJ2-4	TRBV20-1	NA	SARLGAAKNIQY
TRBJ1-1	TRBV6-5	TRBD1	ASSYSLGGTGEAF
TRBJ2-4	TRBV6-5	NA	ASSYGLAKNIQY
TRBJ2-1	TRBV5-4	NA	ASSPEPVNEQF
TRBJ2-5	TRBV7-9	NA	ASRSGNQETQY
TRBJ2-1	TRBV7-3	TRBD2	ASSLSGSGRSNEQF
TRBJ2-3	TRBV24-1	TRBD2	ATSDQTSGTDTQY
TRBJ2-7	TRBV9	NA	ASSVGLIGGGTYEQY
TRBJ2-2	TRBV7-2	NA	ASSLGASYTGELF
TRBJ1-1	TRBV10-3	TRBD1	AINTGGRTEAF
TRBJ1-2	TRBV6-5	TRBD1	ASSYSAKTGVGGYT
TRBJ2-1	TRBV20-1	TRBD2	SASPGVSGSNEQF
TRBJ2-3	TRBV7-2	TRBD2	ASSLAGAGVTDTQY
TRBJ1-3	TRBV5-6	TRBD1	ASRRGTVSGNTIY